This TCR beta chain was retrieved from a study of T cell responses to AZD1222 COVID-19 vaccine. This CDR3 comprises 14 residues. V was cut by 6 bases and J by 1 base, with 12 bases left in between. The V gene's germline CDR1 is LNHDA and CDR2 SQIVND (reference sequence). Clones were sequenced by immunoSEQ multiplex PCR, and TCRdb holds only the in-frame ones, with some missing. The sample records more than 90,000 clones, more than 70% being singletons. The chain uses TRBV19 and TRBJ1-1; no clear D gene. The TCR sequence derives from an adult who received the AZD1222 COVID-19 vaccine. Sample: peripheral blood, taken 28 days after the second AZD1222 dose. The CDR3 DNA reads as TGTGCCAGTAGGACGACGGTACCGAACACTGAAGCTTTCTTT. It codes for CASRTTVPNTEAFF.